This T cell receptor (beta chain) was sequenced during a study of PD-L1 blockade in urothelial cancer. Across the study: Patients had been given 0 to 3 earlier chemotherapy regimens. At 3 weeks after treatment start (second dose) and again at 6 weeks, blood was analyzed. Across blood samples, T cells had a median count of approximately 140,000.

The CDR3 consists of 13 residues. Deletions cut 3 bases from V and 2 bases from J, with 5 bases between. Germline V gene data show CDR1 as SGHTA and CDR2 as FQGNSA. The time point: peripheral blood 6 weeks after treatment start. Individual patients had between 1 and 8 samples, taken pretreatment and on-treatment. Assay used: immunoSEQ multiplex PCR; TCRdb lists only in-frame clones, some missing. The sample contains 35,000 to 50,000 clones, 83% of which appear only once. The V call is TRBV7-2, the J call TRBJ1-5; no definite D call. Source: PBMCs, taken around atezolizumab (anti-PD-L1) treatment. This clonotype originated in a man in his sixties with urothelial cancer. CDR3 nucleotides: TGTGCCAGCAGCTTTAGTGGCAATCAGCCCCAGCATTTT. It is translated as CASSFSGNQPQHF.